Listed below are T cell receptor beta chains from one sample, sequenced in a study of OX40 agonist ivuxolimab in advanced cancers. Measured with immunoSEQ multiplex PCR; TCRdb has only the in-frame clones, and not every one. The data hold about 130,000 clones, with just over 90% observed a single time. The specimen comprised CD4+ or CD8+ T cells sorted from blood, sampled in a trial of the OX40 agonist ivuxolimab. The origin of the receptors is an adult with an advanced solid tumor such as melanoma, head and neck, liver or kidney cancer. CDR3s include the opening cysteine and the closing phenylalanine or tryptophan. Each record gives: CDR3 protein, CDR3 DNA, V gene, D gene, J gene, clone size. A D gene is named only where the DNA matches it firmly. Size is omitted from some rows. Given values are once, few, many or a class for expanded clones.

cdr3_aa: CASSIEDRAYNEQFF
cdr3_nt: TGTGCCAGTAGTATAGAGGACCGAGCCTACAATGAGCAGTTCTTC
v_call: TRBV19
d_call: NA
j_call: TRBJ2-1
clone_size: NA

cdr3_aa: CASSLAGLSGAYEQYF
cdr3_nt: TGTGCCAGCAGCTTAGCTGGCCTCTCCGGAGCGTACGAGCAGTACTTC
v_call: TRBV7-4
d_call: NA
j_call: TRBJ2-7
clone_size: NA

cdr3_aa: CASTPRGAYNEQFF
cdr3_nt: TGTGCCAGTACCCCTCGCGGGGCCTACAATGAGCAGTTCTTC
v_call: TRBV19
d_call: NA
j_call: TRBJ2-1
clone_size: NA

cdr3_aa: CAISPTGINQPQHF
cdr3_nt: TGTGCCATCTCCCCCACAGGGATAAATCAGCCCCAGCATTTT
v_call: TRBV6-5
d_call: NA
j_call: TRBJ1-5
clone_size: NA

cdr3_aa: CATTVGGEKLFF
cdr3_nt: TGTGCCACCACGGTTGGGGGTGAAAAACTGTTTTTT
v_call: TRBV15
d_call: NA
j_call: TRBJ1-4
clone_size: NA

cdr3_aa: CASSSRDYSYEQYF
cdr3_nt: TGTGCCAGCAGCAGCCGGGACTATTCCTACGAGCAGTACTTC
v_call: TRBV7-9
d_call: TRBD2
j_call: TRBJ2-7
clone_size: NA

cdr3_aa: CASSVGLRGYGYTF
cdr3_nt: TGTGCCAGCAGCGTAGGGTTGAGGGGATATGGCTACACCTTC
v_call: TRBV6-1
d_call: NA
j_call: TRBJ1-2
clone_size: once

cdr3_aa: CASSLRGTGVLAPLHF
cdr3_nt: TGTGCCAGCAGCCTACGAGGGACAGGGGTTTTGGCGCCCCTCCACTTT
v_call: TRBV5-6
d_call: TRBD1
j_call: TRBJ1-6
clone_size: once

cdr3_aa: CASSQERGTDTQYF
cdr3_nt: TGCGCCAGCAGCCAAGAGCGGGGCACAGATACGCAGTATTTT
v_call: TRBV4-3
d_call: NA
j_call: TRBJ2-3
clone_size: NA

cdr3_aa: CASAMGASGAYEQYF
cdr3_nt: TGTGCCAGCGCTATGGGGGCTAGCGGAGCCTACGAGCAGTACTTC
v_call: TRBV7-2
d_call: NA
j_call: TRBJ2-7
clone_size: NA

cdr3_aa: CASSWGLAGKWNEQFF
cdr3_nt: TGCGCCAGCAGCTGGGGACTAGCGGGGAAATGGAATGAGCAGTTCTTC
v_call: TRBV5-1
d_call: TRBD2
j_call: TRBJ2-1
clone_size: NA

cdr3_aa: CASSSQGTSWNEQFF
cdr3_nt: TGTGCCAGCAGTTCCCAGGGGACTAGTTGGAATGAGCAGTTCTTC
v_call: TRBV27
d_call: TRBD2
j_call: TRBJ2-1
clone_size: NA

cdr3_aa: CASTQLGFWGYTF
cdr3_nt: TGTGCCAGCACCCAACTAGGGTTTTGGGGCTACACCTTC
v_call: TRBV6-5
d_call: NA
j_call: TRBJ1-2
clone_size: NA

cdr3_aa: CASSPRTGSVTNQPQHF
cdr3_nt: TGTGCCAGCAGCCCTAGAACCGGGTCAGTCACTAATCAGCCCCAGCATTTT
v_call: TRBV7-8
d_call: NA
j_call: TRBJ1-5
clone_size: once

cdr3_aa: CASSSQGARSTDTQYF
cdr3_nt: TGCGCCAGCAGCTCCCAGGGGGCCCGATCCACAGATACGCAGTATTTT
v_call: TRBV5-1
d_call: TRBD1
j_call: TRBJ2-3
clone_size: NA

cdr3_aa: CASSQEKQGSGTQYF
cdr3_nt: TGTGCCAGCAGCCAAGAGAAGCAGGGTAGTGGGACCCAGTACTTC
v_call: TRBV5-4
d_call: NA
j_call: TRBJ2-5
clone_size: NA